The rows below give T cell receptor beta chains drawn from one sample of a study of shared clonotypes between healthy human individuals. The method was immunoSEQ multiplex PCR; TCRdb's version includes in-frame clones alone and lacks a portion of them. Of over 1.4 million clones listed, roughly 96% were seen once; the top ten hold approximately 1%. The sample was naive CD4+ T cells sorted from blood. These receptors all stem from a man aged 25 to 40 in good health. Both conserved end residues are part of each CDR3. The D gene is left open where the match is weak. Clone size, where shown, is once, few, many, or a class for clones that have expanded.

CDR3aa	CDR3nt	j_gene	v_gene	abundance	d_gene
CASSLLAGVKDTQYF	TGTGCCAGCAGCTTGCTAGCGGGAGTGAAAGATACGCAGTATTTT	TRBJ2-3	TRBV5-5	NA	TRBD2
CASSLLPLTYEQYF	TGTGCCAGCAGTTTACTCCCTTTAACCTACGAGCAGTACTTC	TRBJ2-7	TRBV28	once	NA
CASSSLPGLAIEQYF	TGTGCCAGCAGTTCCTTACCGGGACTAGCGATCGAGCAGTACTTC	TRBJ2-7	TRBV27	NA	TRBD2
CASSSLAGGINEQFF	TGTGCCAGCAGTTCTCTAGCGGGAGGTATAAATGAGCAGTTCTTC	TRBJ2-1	TRBV5-6	NA	TRBD2
CASSEKTGQGGTDTQYF	TGCGCCAGCAGTGAGAAAACGGGACAGGGGGGCACAGATACGCAGTATTTT	TRBJ2-3	TRBV10-1	NA	TRBD1
CASSLIGVGLAANNEQFF	TGTGCCAGCAGCTTAATAGGGGTGGGTCTAGCGGCTAATAATGAGCAGTTCTTC	TRBJ2-1	TRBV7-8	NA	TRBD2
CASSVLQGAGEQYF	TGTGCCAGCAGCGTTCTCCAGGGGGCCGGCGAGCAGTACTTC	TRBJ2-7	TRBV9	NA	TRBD1
CASSPGLGATNEKLFF	TGTGCCAGCAGCCCAGGGCTGGGGGCAACTAATGAAAAACTGTTTTTT	TRBJ1-4	TRBV5-5	NA	NA
CASSPGTSGSSTDTQYF	TGTGCCAGCTCCCCAGGGACTAGCGGATCTAGCACAGATACGCAGTATTTT	TRBJ2-3	TRBV18	NA	TRBD2
CASSQDGVIGRKRLF	TGTGCCAGCAGCCAAGATGGGGTGATCGGTAGGAAGCGTCTCTTC	TRBJ2-1	TRBV14	NA	NA
CATSSPVLAGVWDEQFF	TGTGCCACCAGCAGCCCGGTTCTAGCGGGAGTCTGGGATGAGCAGTTCTTC	TRBJ2-1	TRBV15	NA	TRBD2
CAISESGTGLYGYTF	TGTGCCATCAGTGAGTCAGGGACAGGACTATATGGCTACACCTTC	TRBJ1-2	TRBV10-3	NA	TRBD1
CASSIRTSGNLANEQFF	TGTGCCAGCAGCATCCGGACTAGCGGGAACCTGGCCAATGAGCAGTTCTTC	TRBJ2-1	TRBV9	NA	TRBD2
CASRTFGNTEAFF	TGTGCCAGCAGGACATTCGGGAACACTGAAGCTTTCTTT	TRBJ1-1	TRBV7-8	NA	NA
CASRLGNTGANVLTF	TGTGCCAGCCGTCTTGGGAATACTGGGGCCAACGTCCTGACTTTC	TRBJ2-6	TRBV27	NA	NA
CASSLGGGAGGYTF	TGTGCCAGCAGTTTAGGAGGGGGCGCAGGCGGCTACACCTTC	TRBJ1-2	TRBV28	NA	TRBD1
CASTLTGGKDEQYF	TGTGCCAGCACCCTTACAGGGGGAAAGGACGAGCAGTACTTC	TRBJ2-7	TRBV7-6	NA	TRBD1
CASSYRPRNEQYF	TGTGCCAGCAGTTACAGGCCGAGAAACGAGCAGTACTTC	TRBJ2-7	TRBV6-5	NA	NA
CASSLPTGAFYEQYF	TGTGCCAGCAGTTTACCGACAGGGGCCTTCTACGAGCAGTACTTC	TRBJ2-7	TRBV28	NA	TRBD1
CASSQTIGTGRTEAFF	TGCGCCAGCAGCCAGACTATTGGGACAGGGAGGACTGAAGCTTTCTTT	TRBJ1-1	TRBV4-3	NA	TRBD1
CASSWDRGNTEAFF	TGTGCCAGCAGCTGGGACCGTGGGAACACTGAAGCTTTCTTT	TRBJ1-1	TRBV11-2	NA	NA
CASSGGLAGGAGYQETQYF	TGTGCCAGCAGTGGGGGACTAGCGGGTGGGGCTGGGTACCAAGAGACCCAGTACTTC	TRBJ2-5	TRBV2	once	TRBD2
CAWSSPGPTTDTQYF	TGTGCCTGGAGTTCCCCCGGGCCCACCACAGATACGCAGTATTTT	TRBJ2-3	TRBV30	NA	NA
CASSSVGSGSLKLFF	TGCGCCAGCAGCTCAGTAGGTAGCGGGAGCTTGAAGCTGTTTTTT	TRBJ2-2	TRBV5-1	NA	TRBD2
CASSLRPGRGQETQYF	TGTGCCAGCAGCTTAAGACCCGGAAGAGGGCAGGAGACCCAGTACTTC	TRBJ2-5	TRBV11-2	NA	NA
CAWRGTTSFYNEQFF	TGTGCCTGGCGAGGGACTACATCGTTTTACAATGAGCAGTTCTTC	TRBJ2-1	TRBV30	NA	TRBD2
CASSAREAETQYF	TGTGCCAGCAGTGCCAGGGAGGCGGAGACCCAGTACTTC	TRBJ2-5	TRBV6-6	NA	NA
CASSLPGPYEQYF	TGTGCCAGCAGTTTACCGGGACCCTACGAGCAGTACTTC	TRBJ2-7	TRBV28	NA	NA
CASSFPGNYGYTF	TGTGCCAGCAGCTTCCCCGGTAACTATGGCTACACCTTC	TRBJ1-2	TRBV5-4	NA	NA
CASSPTSGRDNEQFF	TGTGCCAGTAGTCCGACTAGCGGGAGAGACAATGAGCAGTTCTTC	TRBJ2-1	TRBV19	NA	TRBD2
CASSFNYAQFF	TGTGCCAGCAGCTTTAACTATGCGCAGTTCTTC	TRBJ2-1	TRBV11-2	NA	NA
CASSISGSPLADEQFF	TGTGCCAGTAGTATCAGCGGGAGTCCCCTGGCCGATGAGCAGTTCTTC	TRBJ2-1	TRBV19	NA	TRBD2
CAWSGAATDTQYF	TGTGCCTGGAGTGGGGCGGCCACAGATACGCAGTATTTT	TRBJ2-3	TRBV30	NA	NA
CASSIGGRAKDTQYF	TGTGCCAGTAGTATAGGTGGGAGGGCTAAAGATACGCAGTATTTT	TRBJ2-3	TRBV19	once	TRBD2
CASSPRGVYEQYF	TGTGCCAGCAGCCCCCGGGGTGTCTACGAGCAGTACTTC	TRBJ2-7	TRBV7-9	NA	NA
CASSLGLAVMGGEQYF	TGTGCCAGCAGCTTAGGTCTAGCGGTAATGGGAGGGGAGCAGTACTTC	TRBJ2-7	TRBV11-2	NA	TRBD2
CASSFSGDTQYF	TGTGCCAGCAGTTTCTCAGGGGATACGCAGTATTTT	TRBJ2-3	TRBV6-5	NA	NA
CAISISVTYEQYF	TGTGCCATCAGTATTTCAGTTACCTACGAGCAGTACTTC	TRBJ2-7	TRBV10-3	NA	NA
CASSSATSGGTQYF	TGTGCCAGCAGCTCGGCCACTAGCGGCGGGACCCAGTACTTC	TRBJ2-5	TRBV7-6	NA	TRBD2
CASSLDRVLAEAFF	TGTGCCAGCAGTTTGGACAGGGTCCTTGCTGAAGCTTTCTTT	TRBJ1-1	TRBV28	NA	TRBD1
CASSWEGRTGELFF	TGCGCCAGCAGCTGGGAAGGGAGAACCGGGGAGCTGTTTTTT	TRBJ2-2	TRBV5-1	NA	NA
CASSSTPGTGKPEAFF	TGTGCCAGCAGTTCTACTCCCGGGACAGGGAAACCCGAAGCTTTCTTT	TRBJ1-1	TRBV28	once	TRBD1
CASSFRQGAGDTQYF	TGTGCCAGCAGTTTTCGACAGGGGGCGGGCGATACGCAGTATTTT	TRBJ2-3	TRBV6-4	NA	TRBD1
CASSYPPDYRSNQPQHF	TGTGCCAGCAGTTATCCACCCGATTATCGGAGCAATCAGCCCCAGCATTTT	TRBJ1-5	TRBV28	NA	NA
CASSRGQGGYNEQFF	TGTGCCAGCTCACGGGGACAGGGGGGTTACAATGAGCAGTTCTTC	TRBJ2-1	TRBV18	NA	TRBD1
CASSQGTAGNTDTQYF	TGTGCCAGCAGCCAAGGTACAGCGGGAAACACAGATACGCAGTATTTT	TRBJ2-3	TRBV4-2	NA	TRBD2
CSVAISEVRGYTF	TGCAGCGTAGCTATATCGGAGGTTCGTGGCTACACCTTC	TRBJ1-2	TRBV29-1	NA	NA
CASTRSGNPYNEQFF	TGTGCCAGCACCCGTAGCGGGAACCCCTACAATGAGCAGTTCTTC	TRBJ2-1	TRBV28	NA	TRBD2
CASSLRGNGQPQHF	TGCGCCAGCAGCTTAAGGGGAAACGGTCAGCCCCAGCATTTT	TRBJ1-5	TRBV5-1	NA	NA
CASSSRQGWDTQYF	TGTGCCAGCAGCTCTAGACAGGGGTGGGATACGCAGTATTTT	TRBJ2-3	TRBV27	NA	TRBD1